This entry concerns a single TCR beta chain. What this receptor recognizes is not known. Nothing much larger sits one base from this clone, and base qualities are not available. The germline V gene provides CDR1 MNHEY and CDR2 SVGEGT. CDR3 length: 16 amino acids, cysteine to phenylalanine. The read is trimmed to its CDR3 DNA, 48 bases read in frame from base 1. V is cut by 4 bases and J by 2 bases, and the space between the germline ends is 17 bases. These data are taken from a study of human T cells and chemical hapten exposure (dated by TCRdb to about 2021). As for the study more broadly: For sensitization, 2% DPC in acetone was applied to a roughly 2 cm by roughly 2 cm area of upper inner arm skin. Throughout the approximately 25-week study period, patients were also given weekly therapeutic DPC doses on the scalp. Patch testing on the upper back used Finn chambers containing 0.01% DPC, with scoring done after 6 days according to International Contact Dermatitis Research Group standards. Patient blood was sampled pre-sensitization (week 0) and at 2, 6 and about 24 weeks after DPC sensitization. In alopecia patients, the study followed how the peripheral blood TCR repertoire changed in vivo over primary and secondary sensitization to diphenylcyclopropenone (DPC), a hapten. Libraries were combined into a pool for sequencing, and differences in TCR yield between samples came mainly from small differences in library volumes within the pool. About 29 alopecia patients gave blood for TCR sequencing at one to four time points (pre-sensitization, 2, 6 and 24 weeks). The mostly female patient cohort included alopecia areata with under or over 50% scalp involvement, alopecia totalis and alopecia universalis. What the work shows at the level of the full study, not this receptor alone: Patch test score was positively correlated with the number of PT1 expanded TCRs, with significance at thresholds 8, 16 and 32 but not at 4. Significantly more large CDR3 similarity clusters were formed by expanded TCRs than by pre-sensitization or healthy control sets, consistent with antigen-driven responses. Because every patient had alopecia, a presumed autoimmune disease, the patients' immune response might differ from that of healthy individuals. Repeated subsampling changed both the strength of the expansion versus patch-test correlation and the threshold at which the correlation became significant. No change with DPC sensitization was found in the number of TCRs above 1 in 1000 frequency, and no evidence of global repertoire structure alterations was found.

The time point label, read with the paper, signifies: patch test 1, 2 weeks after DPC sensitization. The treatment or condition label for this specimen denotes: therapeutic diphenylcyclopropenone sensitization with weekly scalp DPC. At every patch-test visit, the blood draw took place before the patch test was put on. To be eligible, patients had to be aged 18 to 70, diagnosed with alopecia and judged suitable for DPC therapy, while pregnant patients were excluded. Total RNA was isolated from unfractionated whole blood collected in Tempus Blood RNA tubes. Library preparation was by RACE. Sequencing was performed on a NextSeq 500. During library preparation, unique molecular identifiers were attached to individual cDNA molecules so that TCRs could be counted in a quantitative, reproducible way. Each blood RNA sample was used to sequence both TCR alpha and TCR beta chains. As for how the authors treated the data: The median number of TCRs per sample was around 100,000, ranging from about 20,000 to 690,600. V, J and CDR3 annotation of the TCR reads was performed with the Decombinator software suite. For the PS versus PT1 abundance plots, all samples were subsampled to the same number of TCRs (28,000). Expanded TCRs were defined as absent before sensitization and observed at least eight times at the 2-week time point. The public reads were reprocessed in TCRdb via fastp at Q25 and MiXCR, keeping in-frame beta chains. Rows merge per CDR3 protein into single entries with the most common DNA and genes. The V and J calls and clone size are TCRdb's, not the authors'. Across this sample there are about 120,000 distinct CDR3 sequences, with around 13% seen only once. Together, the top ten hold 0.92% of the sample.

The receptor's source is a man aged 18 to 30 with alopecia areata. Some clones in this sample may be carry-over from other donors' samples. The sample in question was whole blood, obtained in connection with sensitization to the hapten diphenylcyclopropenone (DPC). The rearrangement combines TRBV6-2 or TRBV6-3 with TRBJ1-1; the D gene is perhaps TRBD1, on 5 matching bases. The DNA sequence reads TGTGCCAGCAGTTCCGGGGCAGTCCGCCGTAACACTGAAGCTTTCTTT. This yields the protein CASSSGAVRRNTEAFF.